These 30 T cell receptor beta chains originate from one sample sequenced in a study of blood T cell repertoires in COVID-19. Generated by immunoSEQ multiplex PCR, the TCRdb table keeps only in-frame clones and is missing some. The sample consists of about 260,000 clones, 88% of them appearing once. The sequencing input was PBMCs or T cells enriched from blood (not recorded which). The receptors here all came from a woman in her forties who had been exposed to COVID-19.

The J gene is TRBJ1-1, the V gene TRBV3-1 (or the pseudogene TRBV3-2); TRBD1 might be the D (6 bases). The V and J ends lost 4 bases and 1 base respectively, with 10 bases between them. The CDR3 contains 14 residues. Germline V gene lookup returns CDR1 LGHDT and CDR2 YNNKEL (reference sequence). The CDR3 loop is CASSPRDKNTEAFF. The CDR3 DNA reads as TGTGCCAGCAGCCCCAGGGACAAGAACACTGAAGCTTTCTTT.

V is TRBV5-6 and J is TRBJ1-1; D is possibly TRBD1 (6 bases). This CDR3 is built from 14 residues. Germline V CDR1 and CDR2: SGHDT, YYEEEE. V lost 3 bases and J 4 bases, leaving 13 bases between the germline ends. In DNA, the CDR3 is TGTGCCAGCAGCTACCTAGGACAGAGCACTGAAGCTTTCTTT. It encodes CASSYLGQSTEAFF.

The CDR3 coding sequence is TGTGCCAGCACCGGACCAGGACAGTACGGCTACACCTTC. This encodes CASTGPGQYGYTF. The V gene is TRBV9, the J gene TRBJ1-2, with a weak D call TRBD1 (6 bases). Deletions cut 6 bases from V and 8 bases from J, with 17 bases between. This CDR3 spans 13 amino acids. Germline V gene data show CDR1 as SGDLS and CDR2 as YYNGEE.

The rearrangement uses TRBV11-2 and TRBJ1-3, with D unresolved. Looked up from germline, CDR1 is SGHAT and CDR2 is FQNNGV. Trimming stripped 4 bases from V and 4 bases from J, with 5 bases between. The CDR3 has 12 amino acids. The CDR3 region is CASSSPGNTIYF. The CDR3 DNA follows: TGTGCCAGCAGCTCCCCGGGAAACACCATATATTTT.

V gene TRBV5-6 combines with J gene TRBJ2-7, with D perhaps TRBD1 (5 bases). CDR1 is SGHDT and CDR2 is YYEEEE in the germline V gene. The CDR3 length is 16 residues. V gave up 3 bases and J gave up 3 bases, with 19 bases separating them. Written as DNA, the CDR3 is TGTGCCAGCAGCTCCGACGGCAGGGTGTTAATCTACGAGCAGTACTTC. Protein: CASSSDGRVLIYEQYF. Variable domain in full (rest from reference TRBV5-6 and TRBJ2-7): DAGVTQSPTHLIKTRGQQVTLRCSPKSGHDTVSWYQQALGQGPQFIFQYYEEEERQRGNFPDRFSGHQFPNYSSELNVNALLLGDSALYLCASSSDGRVLIYEQYFGPGTRLTVT.

In DNA, the CDR3 is TGTGCCAGCAGTCCGACAGGGATCGTCACTGAAGCTTTCTTT. Translated, it gives CASSPTGIVTEAFF. V is TRBV6-2 or TRBV6-3 and J is TRBJ1-1, with 7 bases lining up with TRBD1. The CDR3 sequence is 14 residues long. CDR1 and CDR2 from the germline V gene are MNHEY and SVGEGT. J was trimmed by 4 bases and V by 5 bases; bases with no gene match: 7.

The J gene is TRBJ2-7, the V gene TRBV28; no clear D gene. Germline loops: CDR1 MDHEN, CDR2 SYDVKM. There are 16 residues in the CDR3. V lost 8 bases to trimming and J lost 2 bases, with 22 bases between them. CDR3 nucleotides: TGTGCCAGCTCCTACTCCCTTTTGATTTATACCTACGAGCAGTACTTC. This codes for CASSYSLLIYTYEQYF.

The rearrangement joins TRBV9 to TRBJ2-1; D is ambiguous. The germline V gene has CDR1 SGDLS and CDR2 YYNGEE. The CDR3 consists of 13 residues. The germline V and J ends were trimmed by 1 base and 9 bases, with 11 bases remaining between them. CDR3 amino acids: CASSVNPGSEQFF. The CDR3 nucleotides are TGTGCCAGCAGCGTAAACCCGGGTTCTGAGCAGTTCTTC.

This clone was observed once. V usage is TRBV4-3 and J usage is TRBJ2-3; 9 bases match TRBD1. Looked up from germline, CDR1 is LGHNA and CDR2 is YSLEER. This CDR3 has 18 residues. The J segment lost 3 bases and the V segment lost 4 bases, leaving 14 bases of the junction unmatched. The CDR3 DNA reads as TGCGCCAGCAGCCCGGGGACAGGGAGGTTTATGTCGACAGATACGCAGTATTTT. This gives the protein CASSPGTGRFMSTDTQYF.

This clone was seen once. The chain has TRBV7-2 and TRBJ1-3, with 8 nucleotides matching TRBD1. The germline V gene encodes CDR1 SGHTA and CDR2 FQGNSA. CDR3 length equals 19 residues. V was pared by 1 base and J by 0 bases, with 11 bases of the junction left unmatched. This chain's CDR3 is CASSLVGLQGVISGNTIYF. The CDR3 nucleotides read TGTGCCAGCAGCTTAGTAGGACTACAGGGGGTAATCTCTGGAAACACCATATATTTT.

This clone was detected a few times. The CDR3 reads CASSDSGLAEETQYF. The CDR3 nucleotides read TGTGCCAGCAGTGATTCGGGACTAGCGGAGGAGACCCAGTACTTC. The chain combines TRBV25-1 with TRBJ2-5; 11 bases are a match to TRBD2. The CDR3 is made up of 15 amino acids. Germline CDR1 is MGHDK and CDR2 is SYGVNS. V lost 3 bases to trimming and J lost 5 bases; unmatched junction nucleotides: 5.

This chain connects TRBV7-9 to TRBJ1-3, with 10 nucleotides matching TRBD1. V trimming: 5 bases; J trimming: 1 base; junction bases outside the gene matches: 5. The CDR3 is 16 amino acids. Germline CDR1 SEHNR, CDR2 FQNEAQ (reference sequence). CDR3: CASSLGQGLSGNTIYF. The CDR3 coding sequence is TGTGCCAGCAGCCTGGGACAGGGGTTATCTGGAAACACCATATATTTT. Combining the CDR3 with reference TRBV7-9 and TRBJ1-3 gives the whole variable domain DTGVSQNPRHKITKRGQNVTFRCDPISEHNRLYWYRQTLGQGPEFLTYFQNEAQLEKSRLLSDRFSAERPKGSFSTLEIQRTEQGDSAMYLCASSLGQGLSGNTIYFGEGSWLTVV.

The chain has TRBV4-3 and TRBJ1-4; maybe TRBD1 (5 bases). Trimming left V 4 bases short and J 6 bases short, with 18 bases between. In germline, CDR1 is LGHNA, CDR2 YSLEER. The CDR3 is 16 residues long. Written as DNA, the CDR3 is TGCGCCAGCAGCCCCGGGGAGGGGACTCGCGATGAAAAACTGTTTTTT. It encodes CASSPGEGTRDEKLFF.

V gene TRBV12-3 or TRBV12-4 combines with J gene TRBJ1-2; TRBD1 matches at 8 bases. The CDR3 covers 13 residues. V was clipped by 9 bases and J by 5 bases; unmatched bases: 8. The CDR3, as DNA: TGTGCCAGTGGGACAGGAACCTTTTATGGCTACACCTTC. This gives the protein CASGTGTFYGYTF.

J is TRBJ1-2 and V is TRBV6-5, with a possible D match to TRBD1 (5 bases). There are 15 residues in the CDR3. Germline CDR1 reads MNHEY; CDR2 reads SVGAGI. Trimming took 6 bases from V and 0 from J, leaving 14 bases between them. CDR3 in DNA: TGTGCCAGCAGGGCTAGGGGTAGTGCTAACTATGGCTACACCTTC. Translation gives CASRARGSANYGYTF.

The genes are TRBV18 and TRBJ1-1; tentatively, D is TRBD1 (5 bases). Germline CDR1 is KGHSH and CDR2 is LQKENI. CDR3 length: 18 residues. V dropped 0 bases and J dropped 1 base, with 18 bases sitting between them. The CDR3 region has the DNA TGTGCCAGCTCACCACCGGTAGGGGCCAGTAGGAGGAACACTGAAGCTTTCTTT. Translating it yields CASSPPVGASRRNTEAFF.

The chain combines TRBV18 with TRBJ2-3; D possibly corresponds to TRBD1 (5 bases). This CDR3 is 14 amino acids long. Looked up from germline, CDR1 is KGHSH and CDR2 is LQKENI. Trimming stripped 6 bases from V and 6 bases from J, with 16 bases between. This CDR3 reads CASSQGERTDTQYF. The CDR3 nucleotides read TGTGCCAGCTCCCAGGGCGAGCGAACCGATACGCAGTATTTT.

The chain joins TRBV6-6 to TRBJ1-4; D remains ambiguous. Looked up from germline, CDR1 is MNHNY and CDR2 is SVGAGI (reference sequence). The ends were cut back, 7 bases at V and 12 bases at J, with 15 bases in the middle. This CDR3 region has 12 residues. The CDR3 DNA follows: TGTGCCAGCACCCAGGTTGTGGGTGAACTGTTTTTT. This sequence encodes CASTQVVGELFF.

The genes are TRBV4-2 and TRBJ1-4; D is possibly TRBD1 (5 bases). Germline assignment: CDR1 LGHNA and CDR2 YNFKEQ. V lost 6 bases, J lost 6 bases, and 14 bases lay in between. CDR3 size: 14 residues. The CDR3 bases are TGTGCCAGCAGACACCTAGGGGCGGATGAAAAACTGTTTTTT. As protein: CASRHLGADEKLFF.

The J gene is TRBJ1-4, the V gene TRBV9; no clear D. In germline, CDR1 is SGDLS, CDR2 YYNGEE. V was cut by 3 bases and J by 13 bases, with 13 bases left in between. This CDR3 region has 12 residues. Here the CDR3 reads CASSGAGRGLFF. Here the CDR3 DNA reads TGTGCCAGCAGCGGAGCTGGGCGTGGACTGTTTTTT.

The chain is built from TRBV24-1 and TRBJ2-5; 8 bases align to TRBD2. The germline CDR1 and CDR2 sequences are KGHDR and SFDVKD. V lost 4 bases, J lost 5 bases, and 14 bases stayed unmatched. CDR3 size: 17 residues. The CDR3 DNA sequence: TGTGCCACCAGTGAACTACATGAGCGGGAGAGGGGGGAGACCCAGTACTTC. Protein: CATSELHERERGETQYF.

The J gene is TRBJ1-1, the V gene TRBV9, with no clear D. CDR1 SGDLS and CDR2 YYNGEE come from the germline V gene. Trimming cost V 4 bases and J 7 bases, with 14 bases left between them. The CDR3 loop spans 13 amino acids. CDR3 sequence: CASSPSGLSEAFF. DNA for the CDR3: TGTGCCAGCAGCCCTTCGGGGTTAAGTGAAGCTTTCTTT.

V is TRBV3-1 (or the pseudogene TRBV3-2) and J is TRBJ2-5; D perhaps matches TRBD1 (6 bases). The CDR3 spans 14 residues. Trimming stripped 3 bases from V and 4 bases from J, with 12 bases between. Germline CDR1 reads LGHDT; CDR2 reads YNNKEL (reference sequence). CDR3 coding DNA: TGTGCCAGCAGCCACATCCTGGGGGCAGAGACCCAGTACTTC. This encodes CASSHILGAETQYF.

The rearrangement links TRBV27 to TRBJ1-5; maybe TRBD1 (5 bases). The CDR3 spans 16 residues. V was shortened by 5 bases and J by 2 bases, with 16 bases between the two germline ends. Per germline, CDR1 MNHEY and CDR2 SMNVEV (reference sequence). CDR3 region: CASSPFGTARNQPQHF. The CDR3 coding sequence is TGTGCCAGCAGTCCCTTTGGGACTGCACGCAATCAGCCCCAGCATTTT.

The chain links TRBV24-1 to TRBJ2-2; 10 bases agree with TRBD1. The CDR3 length is 15 residues. Germline assignment: CDR1 KGHDR and CDR2 SFDVKD. With V trimmed by 5 bases and J by 3 bases, 2 bases remained unmatched. The CDR3: CATSGGTGDTGELFF. The DNA for the CDR3 is TGTGCCACCAGTGGAGGGACAGGGGACACCGGGGAGCTGTTTTTT.

The V call is TRBV7-4, the J call TRBJ1-2; 7 positions match TRBD1. V dropped 7 bases and J dropped 6; count of bases not matched to a gene: 11. CDR3 size: 14 residues. CDR1 and CDR2 (germline): SGHVT, SQSDAQ. The CDR3 sequence: CASKWTGRLNGYTF. CDR3 bases: TGTGCCAGCAAATGGACAGGCAGATTAAATGGCTACACCTTC.

This chain links TRBV10-3 with TRBJ1-1, with D tentatively TRBD1 (6 bases). Germline assignment: CDR1 ENHRY and CDR2 SYGVKD. Trimming removed 4 bases from V and 4 bases from J, with 16 bases in between. The CDR3 contains 15 residues. The CDR3 loop is CAISAQGRGGTEAFF. As DNA, the CDR3 is TGTGCCATCAGTGCCCAGGGGCGCGGGGGCACTGAAGCTTTCTTT.

This sequence joins TRBV7-9 and TRBJ1-2, with TRBD1 matching over 8 bases. J lost 4 bases, V lost 5 bases, and 9 bases had no gene match. This CDR3 comprises 15 residues. Germline loops: CDR1 SEHNR, CDR2 FQNEAQ (reference sequence). CDR3 nucleotide sequence: TGTGCCAGCAGCGTCCTTACAGGGGGGGTCTATGGCTACACCTTC. Its protein product is CASSVLTGGVYGYTF. Combining the CDR3 with reference TRBV7-9 and TRBJ1-2 gives the whole variable domain DTGVSQNPRHKITKRGQNVTFRCDPISEHNRLYWYRQTLGQGPEFLTYFQNEAQLEKSRLLSDRFSAERPKGSFSTLEIQRTEQGDSAMYLCASSVLTGGVYGYTFGSGTRLTVV.

The CDR3 bases are TGCGCCAGCAGCTTGGCCGGTAGCTCGGGCACCGGGGAGCTGTTTTTT. It translates to CASSLAGSSGTGELFF. The chain couples TRBV5-1 to TRBJ2-2; D uncertain. With 0 bases removed from V and 4 bases from J, the gap between germline ends came to 13 bases. The CDR3 is made up of 16 amino acids. Germline V gene sequence: CDR1 SGHRS, CDR2 YFSETQ.

The V and J genes are TRBV5-1 and TRBJ2-1, with 7 bases aligning to TRBD2. This CDR3 comprises 18 residues. Germline loops: CDR1 SGHRS, CDR2 YFSETQ. V trimming: 0 bases; J trimming: 3 bases; junction bases outside the gene matches: 12. CDR3 nucleotide sequence: TGCGCCAGCAGCTTGGGACGCGGCTTGGCGGGGGTCTACAATGAGCAGTTCTTC. This codes for CASSLGRGLAGVYNEQFF.